This T cell receptor beta chain was observed in a study of beta chain features in type 1 diabetes. V was clipped by 0 bases and J by 3 bases, with 12 bases between them. Looked up from germline, CDR1 is SGHKS and CDR2 is YYEKEE (reference sequence). The CDR3 extends over 16 amino acids. Isolation of CD4+ naive, central memory, regulatory and stem cell-like memory cells was achieved by sorting via CD45RO/CCR7/CD25/CD127/CD95/CD27. This clone came up a few times. Antigen unknown. The authors reverse transcribed all of the isolated RNA, so sequencing captured expressed TCRB transcripts. The data were produced by immunoSEQ multiplex PCR, yet TCRdb's version contains in-frame clones alone and is incomplete. The repertoire holds 680,000 or so clones, with about a sixth as singletons. Study-level findings and limits: Sequencing used cDNA, and cells with high TCR expression could therefore be over-represented. Short templates might get an advantage during PCR, and this would be equal in patients and controls.

This sequence originates from a man aged 18 to 30 in good health. The rearrangement joins TRBV5-5 to TRBJ1-4; D not certain. Sequencing was performed on naive CD4+ T cells from blood. CDR3: CASSLVVRGANEKLFF. The CDR3 DNA is TGTGCCAGCAGCTTGGTTGTTCGGGGAGCTAATGAAAAACTGTTTTTT.